This is a list of T cell receptor beta chains from one sample in a study of regulatory dendritic cells for organ transplantation. Profiled with immunoSEQ multiplex PCR; TCRdb holds only in-frame clones, not every one. Of tens of thousands of clones detected, under 90% appear once; the ten largest clones hold approximately 0.43%. Sequenced input: naive CD8+ T cells from blood. The receptors here all came from a human donor in good health. Each CDR3 is given with its conserved first and last residue. Each record gives: J gene, V gene, D gene, clone size, CDR3 DNA, CDR3 protein. The D gene is left open where the match is weak. Where a row states a size, it is once, few, many or the class of an expanded clone; other rows omit it.

TRBJ2-3	TRBV7-8	NA	NA	TGTGCCAGCAGCTCAATACAGGGATTGTTAGCAGATACGCAGTATTTT	CASSSIQGLLADTQYF
TRBJ2-3	TRBV11-2	NA	NA	TGTGCCAGCAGCACGGCGGGGGCGAGCACAGATACGCAGTATTTT	CASSTAGASTDTQYF
TRBJ1-1	TRBV4-3	NA	NA	TGCGCCAGCAGCCAAGAGGGGAGGGTATACACTGAAGCTTTCTTT	CASSQEGRVYTEAFF
TRBJ2-7	TRBV7-2	NA	NA	TGTGCCAGCAGCTTCGGGACCTACGAGCAGTACTTC	CASSFGTYEQYF
TRBJ2-7	TRBV5-6	NA	NA	TGTGCCAGCAGCTTGCTGGGGCGAGGCGACGAGCAGTACTTC	CASSLLGRGDEQYF
TRBJ2-5	TRBV5-1	TRBD2	NA	TGCGCCAGCAGCGCTAGCGGGACCCGGGGCGAGACCCAGTACTTC	CASSASGTRGETQYF
TRBJ1-3	TRBV9	NA	few	TGTGCCAGCAGCGTACCTCAGGGGCCCGCGGACACCATATATTTT	CASSVPQGPADTIYF
TRBJ2-7	TRBV2	NA	NA	TGTGCCAGCAGTGAATCGGTTACCTACGAGCAGTACTTC	CASSESVTYEQYF
TRBJ1-1	TRBV6-5	NA	NA	TGTGCCAGCAGTTACGGAGGGAACACTGAAGCTTTCTTT	CASSYGGNTEAFF
TRBJ1-4	TRBV13	NA	NA	TGTGCCAGCAGCCGACAGAATGAAAAACTGTTTTTT	CASSRQNEKLFF